This T cell receptor (beta chain) emerged from a study of T-cell reconstitution after alpha-beta-depleted transplantation in children. This clonotype was seen repeatedly, ten times or more. Unique molecular identifiers were built into the TCRbeta library. Each CDR3 protein is one row after TCRdb ran MiXCR on the PCR reads. In the table there are 330,000 or so distinct CDR3 sequences, roughly a tenth of which are singletons. Germline V CDR1 and CDR2: SGHTA, FQGNSA. The CDR3 covers 15 residues. The V end lost 1 base, the J end lost 1 base, and 9 bases lay between the germline ends. This sequence was found in a boy in the first two years of life with acute myeloid leukemia, due to receive a stem cell transplant. This sample comprised PBMCs, obtained before TCRalphabeta/CD19-depleted stem cell transplant. The chain combines TRBV7-2 with TRBJ2-3; the D gene is possibly TRBD2 (6 bases). CDR3 nucleotide sequence: TGTGCCAGCAGCTTAGGAGCTAGCGGCACAGATACGCAGTATTTT. It encodes CASSLGASGTDTQYF.